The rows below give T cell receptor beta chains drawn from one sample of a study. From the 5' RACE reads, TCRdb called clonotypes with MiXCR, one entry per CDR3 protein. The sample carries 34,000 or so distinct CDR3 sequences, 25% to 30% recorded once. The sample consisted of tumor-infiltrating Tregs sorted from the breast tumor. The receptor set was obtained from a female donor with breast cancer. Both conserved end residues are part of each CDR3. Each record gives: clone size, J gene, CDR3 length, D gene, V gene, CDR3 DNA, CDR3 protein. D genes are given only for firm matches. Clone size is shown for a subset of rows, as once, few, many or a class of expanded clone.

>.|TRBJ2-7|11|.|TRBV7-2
TGTGCCAACAGCCATTACTACGGGCAGTACTTC
CANSHYYGQYF
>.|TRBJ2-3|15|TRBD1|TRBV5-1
TGCGCCAGTAAGGCCGGGACAGGGACAACAGATACGCAGTATTTT
CASKAGTGTTDTQYF
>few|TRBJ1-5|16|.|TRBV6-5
TGTGCCAGCAGTCAACTAGGGGGTTCTGGCAATCAGCCCCAGCATTTT
CASSQLGGSGNQPQHF
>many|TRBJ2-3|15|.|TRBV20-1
TGCAGTGCCCCAATAGCAGGGCGAGACACAGATACGCAGTATTTT
CSAPIAGRDTDTQYF
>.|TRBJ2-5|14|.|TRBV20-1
TGCAGCGCTAGGAAGGGACGGGGGTGGGAGACCCAGTACTTC
CSARKGRGWETQYF
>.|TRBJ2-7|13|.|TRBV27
TGTGCCAGCAGCCCCGACACCTCCTGCGAGCAGTACTTC
CASSPDTSCEQYF
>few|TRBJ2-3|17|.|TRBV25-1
TGTGCCAGCAGTGATCCCGCAGGGAGTCGGGGCACAGATACGCAGTATTTT
CASSDPAGSRGTDTQYF
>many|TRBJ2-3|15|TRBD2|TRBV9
TGTGCCAGCAGCGTAGGCCTAGCGGGAGTAGATACGCAGTATTTT
CASSVGLAGVDTQYF
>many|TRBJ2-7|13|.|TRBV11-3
TGTGCCAGCAGCTTAGATGGGGGGAACGAGCAGTACTTC
CASSLDGGNEQYF
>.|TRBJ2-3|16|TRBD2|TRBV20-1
TGCAGTGCTAGAGGACTAGCGGGAGTGAGGGCAGATACGCAGTATTTT
CSARGLAGVRADTQYF
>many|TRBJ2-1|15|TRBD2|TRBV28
TGTGCCAGCAGTTATCTAGCGGGAGGGGTCAATGAGCAGTTCTTC
CASSYLAGGVNEQFF
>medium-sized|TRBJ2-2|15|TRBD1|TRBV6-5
TGTGCCAGCAGTCTCGGACAGGGGCGGACCGGGGAGCTGTTTTTT
CASSLGQGRTGELFF
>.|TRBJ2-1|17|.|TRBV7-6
TGTGCCAGCAGCAAAAGTGTAGGGGGAGCGTCCTACAATGAGCAGTTCTTC
CASSKSVGGASYNEQFF
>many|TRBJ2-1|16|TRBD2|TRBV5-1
TGCGCCAGCAGCTCTTGGACTAGCGGGGGCAACAATGAGCAGTTCTTC
CASSSWTSGGNNEQFF
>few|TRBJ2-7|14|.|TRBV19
TGTGCCAGTAGTTCCACCTGGAGCTCCTACGAGCAGTACTTC
CASSSTWSSYEQYF
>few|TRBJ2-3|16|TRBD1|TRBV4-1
TGCGCCAGCAGTCAAGAGAGGGGACAGCGTGTTGATACGCAGTATTTT
CASSQERGQRVDTQYF
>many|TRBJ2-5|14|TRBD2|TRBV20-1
TGCAGTGCTTACCGGGCTAGCGGGTCAGAGACCCAGTACTTC
CSAYRASGSETQYF
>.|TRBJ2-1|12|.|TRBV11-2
TGTGCAAGCAGCTTAGGTTCCAATGAGCAGATCTTC
CASSLGSNEQIF
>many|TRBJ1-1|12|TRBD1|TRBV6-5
TGTGCCTCAGGACAGGTGCCCTATGAAGCTTTCTTT
CASGQVPYEAFF
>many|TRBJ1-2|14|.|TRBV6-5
TGTGCCAGCAGAGAGGGACAATCCTTCTATGGCTACACCTTC
CASREGQSFYGYTF
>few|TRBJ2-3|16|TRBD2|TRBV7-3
TGTGCCAGCAGCCAAAGCGGGAGGGTTGTCACAGATACGCGGTATTTT
CASSQSGRVVTDTRYF
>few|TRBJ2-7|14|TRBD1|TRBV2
TGTGCCAGCAGCCGGGACAGTCGGACCTACGAGCAGTACTTC
CASSRDSRTYEQYF
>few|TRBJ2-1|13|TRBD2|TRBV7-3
TGTGCCAGCAGCCTGGGGACTAGCGAGAAGCAGTTCTTC
CASSLGTSEKQFF
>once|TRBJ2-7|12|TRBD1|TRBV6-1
TGTGCCAGCTGGGACAGAGCCTACGAGCTGTACTTC
CASWDRAYELYF
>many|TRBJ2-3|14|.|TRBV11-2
TGTGCCAGCAGCTTCTCATCTACCACAGATACGCAGTATTTT
CASSFSSTTDTQYF
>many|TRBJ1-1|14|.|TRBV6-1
TGTGCCAGCAGTGAGGTAGACCGGGACACTGAAGCTTTCTTT
CASSEVDRDTEAFF
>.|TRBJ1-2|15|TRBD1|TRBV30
TGTGCCTGGAGTGTACTTAACAGGGGAAACTATGGCTACACCTTC
CAWSVLNRGNYGYTF
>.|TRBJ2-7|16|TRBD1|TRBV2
TGTGCCAGCCGTAACCCCTCCGGGACAGGGGTACACGAGCAGTACTTC
CASRNPSGTGVHEQYF
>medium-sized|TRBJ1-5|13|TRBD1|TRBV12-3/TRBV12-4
TGTGCCAGCAGGAGGGACAGTCGGCAGCCCCAGCATTTT
CASRRDSRQPQHF
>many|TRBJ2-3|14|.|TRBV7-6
TGTGCCAGCAGCCAGGAGGGGGGGACAGATACGCAGTATTTT
CASSQEGGTDTQYF
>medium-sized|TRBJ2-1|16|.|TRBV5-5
TGTGCCAGCAGCCCCCGAGACGGCAAGGCCGTCCATGAGCAGTTCTTC
CASSPRDGKAVHEQFF
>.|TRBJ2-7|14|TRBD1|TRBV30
TGTGCCTGGGCCGGGACAGGGTTTTTCTACGAGCAGTACTTC
CAWAGTGFFYEQYF
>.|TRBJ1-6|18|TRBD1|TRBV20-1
TGCAGTGCTAGAGATGGTTTTTGGGGAAACAGGGGGCCTTCACCCCTCCACTTT
CSARDGFWGNRGPSPLHF
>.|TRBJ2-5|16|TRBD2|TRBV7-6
TGTGCCAGCAACTATGGACTAGCGGGAGCGAAAGAGACCCAGTACTTC
CASNYGLAGAKETQYF
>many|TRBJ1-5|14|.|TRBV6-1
TGTGCCAGCAGTGGCAGCTATAGCAATCAGCCCCAGCATTTT
CASSGSYSNQPQHF
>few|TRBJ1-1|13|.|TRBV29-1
TGCAGCTCCCAGGGCCGTCAGAACACTGAAGCTTTCTTT
CSSQGRQNTEAFF
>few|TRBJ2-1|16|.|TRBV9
TGTGCCAGCAGCCTCTTCAGTGGCCTTGCCCAGAATGAGCAGTTCTTC
CASSLFSGLAQNEQFF
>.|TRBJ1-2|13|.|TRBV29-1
TGCAGCGTCACCAGGGCACCTAACTATAACTACACCTTC
CSVTRAPNYNYTF
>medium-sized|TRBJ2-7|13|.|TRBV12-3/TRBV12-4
TGTGCCAGCAGTTTTAACCCCGCCTACGAGCAGTACTTC
CASSFNPAYEQYF
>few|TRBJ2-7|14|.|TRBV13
TGTGCCAGCAGCCTCCCCGGGACTCCCCGCGAGCAGTACTTC
CASSLPGTPREQYF
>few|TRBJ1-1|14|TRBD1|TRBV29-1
TGCAGCGTGAAAACAGGGGGTTACTACACTGAAGCTTTCTTT
CSVKTGGYYTEAFF
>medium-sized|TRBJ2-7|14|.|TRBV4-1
TGCGCCAGCAGCCAACCCAAGGGGTCCTACGAGCAGTACTTC
CASSQPKGSYEQYF
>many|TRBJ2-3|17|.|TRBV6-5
TGTGCCAGCAGTTACGGGGTGTCGGCGTCTAGCACAGATACGCAGTATTTT
CASSYGVSASSTDTQYF
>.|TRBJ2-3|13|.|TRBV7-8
TGTGCCAGCACCCAATGGGGCGCAGATACGCAGTATTTT
CASTQWGADTQYF
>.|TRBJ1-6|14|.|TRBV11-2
TGTGTCAGCAGCTCACGGGGAAGTGGGTCACCCCTCCACTTT
CVSSSRGSGSPLHF
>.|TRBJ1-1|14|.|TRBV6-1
TGTGCCAGCAGGGCCGTAGTGCGAAGTAATGAAGCTTTCTTT
CASRAVVRSNEAFF
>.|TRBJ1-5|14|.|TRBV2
TGTGCCAGCACCGAACGAGGGAGCAATCAGCCCCAGCATTTT
CASTERGSNQPQHF
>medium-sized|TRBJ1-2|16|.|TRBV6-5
TGTGCCAGCAGCCTAAAAGCCCCGCGGCAGGGCTATGGCTACACCTTC
CASSLKAPRQGYGYTF
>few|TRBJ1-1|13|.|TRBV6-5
TGTGCCAGCAGCAGGGGAGGTGGCACTGAAGCTTTCTTT
CASSRGGGTEAFF
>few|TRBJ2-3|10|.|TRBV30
TGTGCCTGGTCGACGGATACGCAGTATTTT
CAWSTDTQYF
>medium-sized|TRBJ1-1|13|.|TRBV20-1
TGCAGTGCTATTGGGACTCTGGTTACTGAAGCTTTCTTT
CSAIGTLVTEAFF
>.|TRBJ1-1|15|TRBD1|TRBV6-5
TGTGCCAGCAGTTCCCAGGGACAGGGGGCTGCTGAAGCTTTCTTT
CASSSQGQGAAEAFF
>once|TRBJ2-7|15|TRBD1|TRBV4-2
TGTGCCAGCAGCCAAGGGACAGGGGGCCCCTACAAGCAGTACTTC
CASSQGTGGPYKQYF
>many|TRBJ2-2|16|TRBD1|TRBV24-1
TGTGCCACCAGTGAGTGGGGACAGGGGAACACCGGGGAGCTGTTTTTT
CATSEWGQGNTGELFF